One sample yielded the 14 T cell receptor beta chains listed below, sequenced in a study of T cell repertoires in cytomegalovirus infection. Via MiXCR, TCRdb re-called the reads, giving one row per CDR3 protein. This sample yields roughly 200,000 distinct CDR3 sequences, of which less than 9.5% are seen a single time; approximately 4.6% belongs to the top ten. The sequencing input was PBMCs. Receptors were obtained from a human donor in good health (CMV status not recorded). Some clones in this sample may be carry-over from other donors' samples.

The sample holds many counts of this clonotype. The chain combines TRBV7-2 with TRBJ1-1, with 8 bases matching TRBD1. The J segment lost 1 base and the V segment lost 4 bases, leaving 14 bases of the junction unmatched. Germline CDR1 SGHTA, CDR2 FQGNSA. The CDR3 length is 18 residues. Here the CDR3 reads CASSSTVRGQVSNTEAFF. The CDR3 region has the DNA TGTGCCAGCAGCTCGACTGTCAGGGGGCAGGTTTCGAACACTGAAGCTTTCTTT. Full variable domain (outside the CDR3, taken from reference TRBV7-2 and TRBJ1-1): GAGVSQSPSNKVTEKGKDVELRCDPISGHTALYWYRQSLGQGLEFLIYFQGNSAPDKSGLPSDRFSAERTGGSVSTLTIQRTQQEDSAVYLCASSSTVRGQVSNTEAFFGQGTRLTVV.

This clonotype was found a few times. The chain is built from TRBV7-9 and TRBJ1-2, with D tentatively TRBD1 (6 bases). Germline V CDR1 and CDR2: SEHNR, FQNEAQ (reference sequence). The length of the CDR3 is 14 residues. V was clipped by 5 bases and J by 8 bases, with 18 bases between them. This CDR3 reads CASSRTGGAEGYTF. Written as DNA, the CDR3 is TGTGCCAGCAGCCGGACGGGGGGCGCAGAAGGCTACACCTTC.

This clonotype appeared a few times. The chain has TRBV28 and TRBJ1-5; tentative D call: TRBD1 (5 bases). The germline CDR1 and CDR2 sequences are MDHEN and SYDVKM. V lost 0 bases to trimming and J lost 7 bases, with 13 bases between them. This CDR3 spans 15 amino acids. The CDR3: CASSLWGGDGQPQHF. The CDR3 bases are TGTGCCAGCAGTTTATGGGGGGGGGATGGGCAGCCCCAGCATTTT.

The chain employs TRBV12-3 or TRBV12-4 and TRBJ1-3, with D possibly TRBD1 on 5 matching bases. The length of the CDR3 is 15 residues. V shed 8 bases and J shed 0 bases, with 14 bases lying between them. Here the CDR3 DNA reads TGTGCCAGCTCCCGCAGAGGGGACTCTGGAAACACCATATATTTT. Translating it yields CASSRRGDSGNTIYF.

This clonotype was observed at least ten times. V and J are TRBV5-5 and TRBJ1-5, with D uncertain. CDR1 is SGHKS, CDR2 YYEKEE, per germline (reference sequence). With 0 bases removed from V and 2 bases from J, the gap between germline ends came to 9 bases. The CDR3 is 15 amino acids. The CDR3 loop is CASSLDGYGNQPQHF. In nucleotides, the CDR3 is TGTGCCAGCAGCTTGGATGGGTATGGCAATCAGCCCCAGCATTTT.

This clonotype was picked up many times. The CDR3 DNA reads TGTGCCAGCAGCTTAGAAGCCGGTCCAGATGGCTACACCTTC. As protein: CASSLEAGPDGYTF. The chain recombines TRBV7-9 with TRBJ1-2; no firm D call. The CDR3 is 14 amino acids. CDR1 is SEHNR, CDR2 FQNEAQ, per germline (reference sequence). Between the trimmed V and J ends, which lost 1 base and 6 bases, there was a span of 12 bases.

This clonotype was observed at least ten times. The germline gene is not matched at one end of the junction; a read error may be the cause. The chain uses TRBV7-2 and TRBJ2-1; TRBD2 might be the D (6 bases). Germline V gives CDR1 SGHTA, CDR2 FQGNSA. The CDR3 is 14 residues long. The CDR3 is CASSLSTSRPTQLF. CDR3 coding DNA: TGTGCCAGCAGCTTATCTACTAGCAGACCTACCCAGCTCTTC.

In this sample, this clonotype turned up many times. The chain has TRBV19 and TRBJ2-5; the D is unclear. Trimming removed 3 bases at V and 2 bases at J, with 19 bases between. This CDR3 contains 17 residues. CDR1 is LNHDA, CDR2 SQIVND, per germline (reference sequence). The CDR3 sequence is CASSIRGGGLGQETQYF. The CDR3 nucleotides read TGTGCCAGTAGTATTCGAGGCGGTGGATTAGGGCAAGAGACCCAGTACTTC. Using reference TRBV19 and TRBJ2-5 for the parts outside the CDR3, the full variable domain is DGGITQSPKYLFRKEGQNVTLSCEQNLNHDAMYWYRQDPGQGLRLIYYSQIVNDFQKGDIAEGYSVSREKKESFPLTVTSAQKNPTAFYLCASSIRGGGLGQETQYFGPGTRLLVL.

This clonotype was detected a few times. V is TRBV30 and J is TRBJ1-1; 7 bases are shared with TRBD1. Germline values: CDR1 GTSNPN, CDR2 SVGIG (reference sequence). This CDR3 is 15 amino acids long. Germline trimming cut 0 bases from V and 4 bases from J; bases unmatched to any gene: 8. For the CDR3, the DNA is TGTGCCTGGAGTGTCTACTACGACAGGGCCACTGAAGCTTTCTTT. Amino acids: CAWSVYYDRATEAFF.

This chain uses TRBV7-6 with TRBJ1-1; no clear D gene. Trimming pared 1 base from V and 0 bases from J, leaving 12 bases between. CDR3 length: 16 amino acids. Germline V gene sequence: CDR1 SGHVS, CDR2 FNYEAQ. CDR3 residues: CASSLVGSEVNTEAFF. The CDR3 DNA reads TGTGCCAGCAGCTTAGTAGGGTCTGAAGTGAACACTGAAGCTTTCTTT.

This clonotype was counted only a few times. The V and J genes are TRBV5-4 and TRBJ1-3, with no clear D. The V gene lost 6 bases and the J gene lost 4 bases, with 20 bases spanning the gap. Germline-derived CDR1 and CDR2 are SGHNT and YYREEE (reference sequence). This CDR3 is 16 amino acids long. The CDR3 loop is CASTKRGPRSGNTIYF. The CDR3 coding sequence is TGTGCCAGCACCAAGCGAGGTCCGCGGTCCGGAAACACCATATATTTT.

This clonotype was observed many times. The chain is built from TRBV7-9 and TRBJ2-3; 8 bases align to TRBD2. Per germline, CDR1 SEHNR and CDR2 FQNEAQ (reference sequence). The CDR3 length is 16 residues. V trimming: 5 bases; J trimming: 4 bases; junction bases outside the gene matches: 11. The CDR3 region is CASSLGLAGLADTQYF. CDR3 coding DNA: TGTGCCAGCAGCCTTGGACTAGCAGGCCTGGCAGATACGCAGTATTTT.

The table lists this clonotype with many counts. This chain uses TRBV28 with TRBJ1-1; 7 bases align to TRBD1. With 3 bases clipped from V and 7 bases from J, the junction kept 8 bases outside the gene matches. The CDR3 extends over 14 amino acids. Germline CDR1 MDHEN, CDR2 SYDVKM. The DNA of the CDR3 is TGTGCCAGCAGTTTCGACAGGGTGGGCCATGAAGCTTTCTTT. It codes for CASSFDRVGHEAFF.

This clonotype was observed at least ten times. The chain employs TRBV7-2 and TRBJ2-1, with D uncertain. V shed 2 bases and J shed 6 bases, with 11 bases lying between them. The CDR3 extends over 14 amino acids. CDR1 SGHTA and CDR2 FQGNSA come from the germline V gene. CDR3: CASSLTRGTNEQFF. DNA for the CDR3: TGTGCCAGCAGCTTAACCAGAGGTACCAATGAGCAGTTCTTC.